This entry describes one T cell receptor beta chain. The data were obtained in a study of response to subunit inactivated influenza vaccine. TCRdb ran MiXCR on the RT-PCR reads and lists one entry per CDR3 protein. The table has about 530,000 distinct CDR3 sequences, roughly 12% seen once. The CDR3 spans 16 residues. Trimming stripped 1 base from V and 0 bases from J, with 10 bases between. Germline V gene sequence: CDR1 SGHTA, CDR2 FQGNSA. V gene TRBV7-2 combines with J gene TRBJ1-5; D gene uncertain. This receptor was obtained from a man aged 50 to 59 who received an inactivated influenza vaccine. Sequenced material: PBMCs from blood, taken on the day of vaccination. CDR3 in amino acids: CASSLVGSVSNQPQHF. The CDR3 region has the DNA TGTGCCAGCAGCTTAGTTGGCAGTGTTAGCAATCAGCCCCAGCATTTT.